Listed below are T cell receptor beta chains from one sample, sequenced in a study of CD8 T cells in Susac syndrome. Using its own MiXCR run on the immunoSEQ multiplex PCR reads, TCRdb lists one record per CDR3 protein. The table shows around 170,000 distinct CDR3 sequences, with approximately 95% occurring only once. Sequencing was carried out using CD8+ T cells from PBMCs. These receptors all stem from a human donor with multiple sclerosis. CDR3s include the opening cysteine and the closing phenylalanine or tryptophan. The D gene is left open where the match is weak. Part of the rows lack a size; the others show once, few, many or a class for expanded clones.

CDR3aa: CASKAGITDTQYF
CDR3nt: TGCGCCAGCAAAGCGGGAATCACAGATACGCAGTATTTT
d_gene: TRBD2
j_gene: TRBJ2-3
v_gene: TRBV5-1
abundance: .

CDR3aa: CASSYGGVGGNTGELFF
CDR3nt: TGTGCCAGCAGTTACGGGGGAGTGGGAGGGAACACCGGGGAGCTGTTTTTT
d_gene: .
j_gene: TRBJ2-2
v_gene: TRBV6-5
abundance: .

CDR3aa: CASRGLLNEQFF
CDR3nt: TGTGCCAGCAGGGGACTGCTCAATGAGCAGTTCTTC
d_gene: .
j_gene: TRBJ2-1
v_gene: TRBV28
abundance: .

CDR3aa: CASSEPGRGNQPQHF
CDR3nt: TGTGCCAGCAGTGAACCGGGCAGGGGCAATCAGCCCCAGCATTTT
d_gene: .
j_gene: TRBJ1-5
v_gene: TRBV25-1
abundance: .

CDR3aa: CASSSDRTHNEQFF
CDR3nt: TGTGCCAGCAGTTCCGACCGGACCCACAATGAGCAGTTCTTC
d_gene: .
j_gene: TRBJ2-1
v_gene: TRBV28
abundance: .

CDR3aa: CASRRLYQPQHF
CDR3nt: TGTGCCAGCAGGAGGCTGTATCAGCCCCAGCATTTT
d_gene: .
j_gene: TRBJ1-5
v_gene: TRBV28
abundance: .

CDR3aa: CASSFHSGEGWPQHF
CDR3nt: TGTGCCAGCAGTTTCCACTCGGGGGAGGGTTGGCCCCAGCATTTT
d_gene: .
j_gene: TRBJ1-5
v_gene: TRBV28
abundance: .

CDR3aa: CASSMYGTGSYNEQFF
CDR3nt: TGTGCCAGTAGTATGTATGGCACAGGCTCCTACAATGAGCAGTTCTTC
d_gene: .
j_gene: TRBJ2-1
v_gene: TRBV19
abundance: once

CDR3aa: CASSPYSQETQYF
CDR3nt: TGTGCCAGCAGTCCCTACTCCCAAGAGACCCAGTACTTC
d_gene: .
j_gene: TRBJ2-5
v_gene: TRBV27
abundance: once

CDR3aa: CASSLTWNTEAFF
CDR3nt: TGTGCCAGCAGTCTGACTTGGAACACTGAAGCTTTCTTT
d_gene: .
j_gene: TRBJ1-1
v_gene: TRBV28
abundance: .

CDR3aa: CASSPSGRATGELFF
CDR3nt: TGTGCCAGCAGCCCTAGCGGGAGGGCCACCGGGGAGCTGTTTTTT
d_gene: TRBD2
j_gene: TRBJ2-2
v_gene: TRBV14
abundance: .

CDR3aa: CAWTRLAAYNEQFF
CDR3nt: TGTGCCTGGACAAGACTAGCGGCCTACAATGAGCAGTTCTTC
d_gene: TRBD2
j_gene: TRBJ2-1
v_gene: TRBV30
abundance: .

CDR3aa: CASSDWYLSDTQYF
CDR3nt: TGTGCCAGCAGTGATTGGTATCTTTCAGATACGCAGTATTTT
d_gene: .
j_gene: TRBJ2-3
v_gene: TRBV25-1
abundance: .

CDR3aa: CAWSSTSRNQPQHF
CDR3nt: TGTGCCTGGAGTTCGACAAGTCGGAATCAGCCCCAGCATTTT
d_gene: .
j_gene: TRBJ1-5
v_gene: TRBV30
abundance: .

CDR3aa: CASRETSGSWNEQFF
CDR3nt: TGTGCCAGCAGGGAGACTAGCGGATCTTGGAATGAGCAGTTCTTC
d_gene: TRBD2
j_gene: TRBJ2-1
v_gene: TRBV2
abundance: .

CDR3aa: CASTETSLDNEQFF
CDR3nt: TGTGCCAGCACGGAGACTAGTCTGGATAATGAGCAGTTCTTC
d_gene: .
j_gene: TRBJ2-1
v_gene: TRBV28
abundance: once

CDR3aa: CATSDSDRPYEQYF
CDR3nt: TGTGCCACCAGTGATTCGGACAGGCCCTACGAGCAGTACTTC
d_gene: TRBD1
j_gene: TRBJ2-7
v_gene: TRBV24-1
abundance: .

CDR3aa: CASSKSPGGRGNIQYF
CDR3nt: TGTGCCAGCAGCAAATCTCCAGGGGGGCGCGGAAACATTCAGTACTTC
d_gene: .
j_gene: TRBJ2-4
v_gene: TRBV21-1
abundance: .

CDR3aa: CASSLGRDRGSYEQYF
CDR3nt: TGCGCCAGCAGCTTGGGCCGGGACAGGGGCTCCTACGAGCAGTACTTC
d_gene: TRBD1
j_gene: TRBJ2-7
v_gene: TRBV5-1
abundance: once

CDR3aa: CASTLSSPGVPYEQYF
CDR3nt: TGTGCCAGCACTCTCTCAAGTCCCGGCGTACCCTACGAGCAGTACTTC
d_gene: .
j_gene: TRBJ2-7
v_gene: TRBV13
abundance: .

CDR3aa: CASSSAAGTAHSLSYEQYF
CDR3nt: TGTGCCAGCAGCTCCGCCGCCGGGACAGCACACTCTCTCTCCTACGAGCAGTACTTC
d_gene: TRBD1
j_gene: TRBJ2-7
v_gene: TRBV7-9
abundance: .

CDR3aa: CASGSRSEFF
CDR3nt: TGTGCCAGCGGGAGCCGGAGCGAGTTCTTC
d_gene: .
j_gene: TRBJ2-1
v_gene: TRBV9
abundance: .

CDR3aa: CASGRTSGILETQYF
CDR3nt: TGTGCCAGCGGCCGGACTAGCGGGATTCTAGAGACCCAGTACTTC
d_gene: TRBD2
j_gene: TRBJ2-5
v_gene: TRBV2
abundance: .

CDR3aa: CASSQLYRTPYEQYF
CDR3nt: TGTGCCAGCAGCCAACTCTACAGAACTCCTTACGAGCAGTACTTC
d_gene: .
j_gene: TRBJ2-7
v_gene: TRBV3-1
abundance: once

CDR3aa: CAWSPSSGNTEAFF
CDR3nt: TGTGCCTGGAGTCCCTCCTCGGGGAACACTGAAGCTTTCTTT
d_gene: .
j_gene: TRBJ1-1
v_gene: TRBV30
abundance: .

CDR3aa: CASSLGRVYNEQFF
CDR3nt: TGTGCCAGCAGCTTAGGGCGAGTTTACAATGAGCAGTTCTTC
d_gene: .
j_gene: TRBJ2-1
v_gene: TRBV11-2
abundance: .

CDR3aa: CSARDGAGRETQYF
CDR3nt: TGCAGTGCTAGAGATGGAGCGGGGCGGGAGACCCAGTACTTC
d_gene: TRBD2
j_gene: TRBJ2-5
v_gene: TRBV20-1
abundance: .

CDR3aa: CASSVAGGSADTQYF
CDR3nt: TGTGCCAGCAGCGTAGCTGGGGGTTCGGCAGATACGCAGTATTTT
d_gene: .
j_gene: TRBJ2-3
v_gene: TRBV9
abundance: .

CDR3aa: CASSPSGRVNEQFF
CDR3nt: TGTGCCAGCAGTCCCAGCGGGAGGGTTAATGAGCAGTTCTTC
d_gene: TRBD2
j_gene: TRBJ2-1
v_gene: TRBV12-3/TRBV12-4
abundance: .

CDR3aa: CASSQPQGPTPTKETQYF
CDR3nt: TGCGCCAGCAGCCAACCTCAGGGGCCAACGCCTACTAAGGAGACCCAGTACTTC
d_gene: .
j_gene: TRBJ2-5
v_gene: TRBV4-1
abundance: .

CDR3aa: CASSRTGEETQYF
CDR3nt: TGTGCCAGCAGTCGGACAGGGGAAGAGACCCAGTACTTC
d_gene: TRBD1
j_gene: TRBJ2-5
v_gene: TRBV25-1
abundance: .

CDR3aa: CSVLDKETQYF
CDR3nt: TGCAGCGTTCTCGATAAAGAGACCCAGTACTTC
d_gene: .
j_gene: TRBJ2-5
v_gene: TRBV29-1
abundance: .

CDR3aa: CASSLPRARENYGAQYF
CDR3nt: TGTGCCAGCAGTCTCCCCAGGGCGAGGGAGAATTATGGTGCGCAGTACTTC
d_gene: .
j_gene: TRBJ2-7
v_gene: TRBV12-3/TRBV12-4
abundance: .

CDR3aa: CASSPFMNTEAFF
CDR3nt: TGTGCCAGCAGCCCCTTTATGAACACTGAAGCTTTCTTT
d_gene: .
j_gene: TRBJ1-1
v_gene: TRBV9
abundance: .

CDR3aa: CAWSRPGATNQPQHF
CDR3nt: TGTGCCTGGAGTAGACCCGGCGCAACCAATCAGCCCCAGCATTTT
d_gene: .
j_gene: TRBJ1-5
v_gene: TRBV30
abundance: .

CDR3aa: CASSLRGNQETQYF
CDR3nt: TGTGCCAGCAGCCTCCGTGGGAACCAAGAGACCCAGTACTTC
d_gene: .
j_gene: TRBJ2-5
v_gene: TRBV5-4
abundance: .

CDR3aa: CASSSGGFGYTF
CDR3nt: TGCGCCAGCAGCTCGGGGGGCTTTGGCTACACCTTC
d_gene: .
j_gene: TRBJ1-2
v_gene: TRBV5-1
abundance: .

CDR3aa: CSARTGGATGELFF
CDR3nt: TGCAGTGCCCGGACAGGGGGCGCCACCGGGGAGCTGTTTTTT
d_gene: TRBD1
j_gene: TRBJ2-2
v_gene: TRBV20-1
abundance: .

CDR3aa: CATHFDRHSGANVLTF
CDR3nt: TGTGCCACGCATTTTGACAGACACTCTGGGGCCAACGTCCTGACTTTC
d_gene: .
j_gene: TRBJ2-6
v_gene: TRBV2
abundance: .

CDR3aa: CASSQEGPPMNTEAFF
CDR3nt: TGTGCCAGCAGCCAAGAGGGACCGCCGATGAACACTGAAGCTTTCTTT
d_gene: .
j_gene: TRBJ1-1
v_gene: TRBV4-2
abundance: .

CDR3aa: CASSQEGTEDEQYF
CDR3nt: TGTGCCAGCAGCCAAGAAGGGACAGAGGACGAGCAGTACTTC
d_gene: TRBD1
j_gene: TRBJ2-7
v_gene: TRBV4-2
abundance: once

CDR3aa: CASTEMYGLTTYNEQFF
CDR3nt: TGCGCCAGCACCGAAATGTACGGGCTTACGACCTACAATGAGCAGTTCTTC
d_gene: .
j_gene: TRBJ2-1
v_gene: TRBV4-1
abundance: .

CDR3aa: CASSLMGRETPQETQYF
CDR3nt: TGTGCCAGCAGCTTAATGGGGCGGGAGACCCCCCAAGAGACCCAGTACTTC
d_gene: TRBD2
j_gene: TRBJ2-5
v_gene: TRBV7-6
abundance: .

CDR3aa: CASSTPGREAFF
CDR3nt: TGTGCCAGCAGCACCCCGGGTAGGGAAGCTTTCTTT
d_gene: .
j_gene: TRBJ1-1
v_gene: TRBV7-9
abundance: .

CDR3aa: CATSERRGLVDGYTF
CDR3nt: TGTGCCACCAGCGAGAGGAGGGGCCTGGTTGATGGCTACACCTTC
d_gene: .
j_gene: TRBJ1-2
v_gene: TRBV15
abundance: .

CDR3aa: CASSLDVIPGAFF
CDR3nt: TGTGCCAGCAGCTTAGACGTCATCCCCGGGGCTTTCTTT
d_gene: .
j_gene: TRBJ1-1
v_gene: TRBV7-8
abundance: .